This T cell receptor beta chain was profiled in a study of post-analysis software for immune sequencing data. Unique molecular identifiers were built into the TCR beta cDNA libraries. TCRdb re-derived calls from the PCR reads in MiXCR, one entry per CDR3 protein. The sample has about 800,000 distinct CDR3 sequences; 25% to 30% are singletons. Germline V gives CDR1 SGHDN, CDR2 FVKESK. The CDR3 extends over 18 amino acids. The V segment lost 2 bases and the J segment 0 bases; nucleotides outside the gene matches: 2. Points from the study as a whole: Versus controls, multiple sclerosis patients showed significantly lower diversity (normalized Chao1). Elevated frequency relative to controls characterized roughly five TRBV segments in patients, TRBV5-6, TRBV5-1 and TRBV20-1 among them.

This clonotype was counted only a few times. Its antigen is as yet unknown. The rearrangement links TRBV14 to TRBJ1-6, with 12 bases aligning to TRBD1. Material: blood. The receptor was derived from a girl under 18 with multiple sclerosis. CDR3 amino acids: CASSQRDRGRSYNSPLHF. The CDR3 bases are TGTGCCAGCAGCCAACGGGACAGGGGGCGCTCCTATAATTCACCCCTCCACTTT. The variable domain in full, with the rest retrieved from reference TRBV14 and TRBJ1-6, is EAGVTQFPSHSVIEKGQTVTLRCDPISGHDNLYWYRRVMGKEIKFLLHFVKESKQDESGMPNNRFLAERTGGTYSTLKVQPAELEDSGVYFCASSQRDRGRSYNSPLHFGNGTRLTVT.